The clone carrying this T cell receptor (beta chain) was counted many times. These data are taken from a study of HIV-infected patients and healthy controls. V was clipped by 0 bases and J by 2 bases; unmatched bases: 5. This CDR3 contains 15 residues. The V gene's germline CDR1 is SGHKS and CDR2 YYEKEE (reference sequence). TCRdb recomputed calls from the 5' RACE reads with MiXCR, one row per CDR3 protein. This table holds almost 65,000 distinct CDR3 sequences, 19% found once. This receptor was identified in a human donor in good health. Source material: CD4+ T cells from blood. This chain joins TRBV5-5 and TRBJ2-7; 7 nucleotides agree with TRBD1. The CDR3 DNA is TGTGCCAGCAGCTTGGAAGGACAGGCCCCCTACGAGCAGTACTTC. This gives the protein CASSLEGQAPYEQYF.